This TCR beta chain was sequenced in a study of Ad26.COV2.S vaccination and SARS-CoV-2 variants. Sample treatment: some 20 received Ad26.COV2.S at low or high dose, single or two shots; roughly 5 received placebo; per-sample allocation not given. Sample collection was performed on day 63 after the first vaccine or placebo injection. Profiling relied on immunoSEQ multiplex PCR, and the TCRdb table lists in-frame clones only, not all of them. This sample yields about 680,000 clones, of which approximately 88% are seen a single time; around 1.5% belongs to the top ten. Germline V gene data show CDR1 as SGDLS and CDR2 as YYNGEE. Trimming shortened V by 0 bases and J by 6 bases, and 10 bases separated the two germline ends. CDR3 length: 13 amino acids.

The specimen comprised peripheral blood, sampled in a trial of Ad26.COV2.S vaccine versus placebo. The source is a person between 18 and 60 years old who received the Ad26.COV2.S COVID-19 vaccine or a placebo. J is TRBJ2-7 and V is TRBV9; D is unresolved. CDR3: CASSVVEGSEQYF. The CDR3 DNA follows: TGTGCCAGCAGCGTAGTGGAAGGAAGCGAGCAGTACTTC.